Below are 4 T cell receptor beta chains sequenced from a single sample in a study of PD-L1 blockade in urothelial cancer. The protocol was immunoSEQ multiplex PCR, while the TCRdb copy is restricted to in-frame clones and leaves out a portion. The table lists about 41,000 clones, 70% to 90% of them singletons. Specified time point: peripheral blood 6 weeks after treatment start. The sample was PBMCs, taken around atezolizumab (anti-PD-L1) treatment. Receptor source: a man aged 65 to 79 with urothelial cancer.

The chain carries TRBV6-1 and TRBJ1-3, with 9 bases fitting TRBD1. The CDR3 runs 15 residues. The germline V gene has CDR1 MNHNS and CDR2 SASEGT. Losses at the gene ends were 7 bases for V and 2 bases for J; bases not matched to a gene: 6. The CDR3 spells CASKRTGDPGNTIYF. DNA of the CDR3: TGTGCCAGCAAACGGACAGGGGATCCTGGAAACACCATATATTTT.

The CDR3 reads CASSQDSALAGVTDTQYF. DNA for the CDR3: TGCGCCAGCAGCCAAGATAGCGCGCTAGCGGGAGTCACAGATACGCAGTATTTT. The chain is built from TRBV4-1 and TRBJ2-3, with 10 positions matching TRBD2. V shed 0 bases and J 2 bases; nucleotides not matched to a gene: 8. The V gene's germline CDR1 is MGHRA and CDR2 YSYEKL. The CDR3 length is 18 residues.

The chain has TRBV18 and TRBJ1-4; 7 nucleotides align to TRBD1. The CDR3 contains 14 residues. With 3 bases clipped from V and 12 bases from J, the junction kept 10 bases outside the gene matches. Per the germline V gene, CDR1 is KGHSH and CDR2 is LQKENI. The CDR3 loop reads CASSPDVGQTQLFF. CDR3 nucleotides: TGTGCCAGCTCACCCGACGTGGGACAGACTCAACTGTTTTTT.

The genes are TRBV15 and TRBJ1-5, with 8 bases identical to TRBD1. CDR1 is LNHNV and CDR2 is YYDKDF in the germline V gene (reference sequence). This CDR3 is built from 15 residues. With 2 bases clipped from V and 2 bases from J, the junction kept 2 bases outside the gene matches. The CDR3 spells CATSRPTGGNQPQHF. DNA of the CDR3: TGTGCCACCAGCAGACCGACAGGGGGCAATCAGCCCCAGCATTTT.